The sequence of this TCR beta chain was determined in a study of shared clonotypes between healthy human individuals (TCRdb year 2020). With respect to the entire study: Three men and two women, aged 18 to 49 years, made up the cohort. For each donor, CD4 naive and CD4 memory were each given three plates, CD8 naive was given two plates, and CD8 memory was given one plate. To estimate repertoire size and how much clonotype sharing occurs between individuals, the study deeply sequenced the blood TCR repertoires of roughly 5 healthy adults. Different laboratories and diverse techniques were used to prepare libraries and sequence TCR repertoires, to increase sequencing depth and limit assay-specific biases. Per donor, leukapheresis produced somewhere between about 0.94 and 9.5 billion PBMCs.

From cysteine to phenylalanine, the CDR3 is 16 amino acids long. Only the CDR3 DNA is retained, 48 bases long and in frame from the first base. The germline V gene provides CDR1 MDHEN and CDR2 SYDVKM. Trimming leaves V shorter by 2 bases and J shorter by 5 bases, with the junction holding 9 bases beyond the gene matches. The donors were healthy, HIV-negative adults who had no recently reported acute infections or vaccinations. Every donor was a Caucasian adult living in Nashville, Tennessee, USA. CD4+ T cells were enriched through magnetic negative selection, after which naive cells were positively selected on CD45RA and the remaining negative fraction served as the memory subset. Blood was collected by leukapheresis, and PBMCs were isolated by Ficoll-Histopaque density gradient centrifugation and then cryopreserved in liquid nitrogen vapor phase. Purity and quantity of every magnetically sorted T cell population were checked by analytical flow cytometry. From each sorted fraction, genomic DNA was isolated and quantified by UV absorbance on a Nanodrop 2000c.

TCR CDR3 regions were amplified from genomic DNA by multiplex PCR using the deep immunoSEQ assay. Extracted genomic DNA from each cell subset was distributed evenly across all wells of several immunoSEQ 96-well plates, and each plate was treated as a replicate. For sorted subsets, each replicate PCR was loaded with approximately 200 ng genomic DNA, equivalent to roughly 30,000 T cell genomes. Purified libraries were measured with a Qubit 3.0 fluorometer, size-checked on a Bioanalyzer 2100, and measured again with the KAPA Library Quantification kit. Each immunoSEQ 96-well plate was sequenced on its own single-read 150-cycle Illumina NextSeq 550 flow cell. On the study's bioinformatics: Because the immunoSEQ output held only junctional sequences and lacked quality scores, the filtering could not match the filtering applied to full-length reads. Sequences were annotated with PyIR, a Python wrapper for IgBLAST v1.9, using IMGT germline references to assign V/J genes and CDR3. Reads were filtered out if the reads had weak V/J assignments (E-value above 1e-6), no CDR3, stop codons, out-of-frame junctions, or ambiguous translated residues. V3J clonotypes were defined as sequences sharing the same inferred V gene, J gene, and CDR3 amino acid sequence. To compute the percentage overlap between repertoires, the number of shared unique clonotypes was divided by the size of the smaller repertoire. RTK rarefaction, the Chao1 estimator, and Recon v2.1 estimates of unobserved clonotypes were used to assess repertoire richness. Generation probabilities were computed with OLGA for all TCRbeta clonotypes obtained by the gDNA method from a handful of donors. This is the immuneACCESS table as TCRdb keeps it, with only in-frame sequences that have V and J called. A part of the clones is gone; compared with another copy, unresolved V genes explain less than half, and the rest is unexplained. V, J and clone size derive from that table, while D and trimming were established from the DNA sequence. The sample table contains fewer than 2.5 million clones; only one count was recorded for approximately 93% of them. The ten largest clones capture approximately 0.37% of the sample.

Worth noting for this clone: Its antigen target is currently unknown. Nothing much larger sits one base from this clone, and base qualities are not available.

Overall study outcomes, separate from this receptor: Clonotypes shared by all four sorted-subset donors showed higher generation probabilities than non-shared clonotypes. Incomplete sequencing was indicated by rarefaction of sorted-subset datasets, despite the large sequencing depth. Because the study included only a small number of donors, the genetic and exposure-history diversity represented was limited. Sampling was restricted to blood, and TCR repertoires in tissues likely differ from the TCR repertoires found in blood. Estimated clonotype richness was generally larger for naive than for memory subsets. When several donors were compared, the shared fraction of clonotypes was around 5% for naive CD4, around 3.6% for naive CD8, 2.3% for memory CD4, and less than 0.5% for memory CD8. Pairwise subsampling led to the expectation that sequencing depth would affect the degree of clonotype sharing among donors.

This clonotype was obtained from a man aged 18 to 29 in good health. Some clones in this sample may be carry-over from other donors' samples. The rearranged segments are TRBV28 and TRBJ2-1, with TRBD1 identical over 7 junction bases. Material for sequencing was naive CD4+ T cells from PBMCs. The sample's cell subset or site label, decoded: CD45RA+ positively selected. At the DNA level, the sequence is TGTGCCAGCAGTTTACCCCCGGGACAGACAAACAATGAGCAGTTCTTC. Protein translation: CASSLPPGQTNNEQFF. This CDR3, with the reference TRBV28 and TRBJ2-1 proteins standing in past its ends, gives the full variable domain DVKVTQSSRYLVKRTGEKVFLECVQDMDHENMFWYRQDPGLGLRLIYFSYDVKMKEKGDIPEGYSVSREKKERFSLILESASTNQTSMYLCASSLPPGQTNNEQFFGPGTRLTVL.